The 15 T cell receptor beta chains below all came from one sample that was sequenced in a study of blood T cell repertoires in COVID-19. Clones were sequenced by immunoSEQ multiplex PCR, and TCRdb holds only the in-frame ones, with some missing. The table includes roughly 63,000 clones, about 74% detected once. The source material was peripheral blood. The source is a woman of 80 years or more with acute or convalescent COVID-19.

V is TRBV6-2 or TRBV6-3 and J is TRBJ2-1, with D maybe TRBD1 (6 bases). The CDR3 has 15 amino acids. Germline V lookup: CDR1 MNHEY, CDR2 SVGEGT. V shed 2 bases and J shed 4 bases, with 12 bases lying between them. Written as DNA, the CDR3 is TGTGCCAGCAGTTACCCCCCGGGACAATACAATGAGCAGTTCTTC. This gives the protein CASSYPPGQYNEQFF.

J is TRBJ1-2 and V is TRBV6-5, with 9 bases that match TRBD1. This CDR3 has 12 amino acids. V trimming: 6 bases; J trimming: 7 bases; junction bases outside the gene matches: 3. The germline V gene encodes CDR1 MNHEY and CDR2 SVGAGI. The CDR3 bases are TGTGCCAGCAGCCGACAGGGGGGTGGCTACACCTTC. Translated, it gives CASSRQGGGYTF.

The rearrangement links TRBV2 to TRBJ1-4, with 9 bases matching TRBD1. The CDR3 covers 15 residues. Germline V gives CDR1 SNHLY, CDR2 FYNNEI. J gave up 8 bases and V 8 bases, and 12 bases lay outside the gene matches. The CDR3 loop reads CASSGQGWSGEKLFF. The DNA for the CDR3 is TGTGCCAGCTCGGGACAGGGTTGGAGTGGGGAAAAACTGTTTTTT.

The chain combines TRBV19 with TRBJ2-3; 8 positions match TRBD1. The trim removed 3 bases at V and 4 bases at J, leaving 6 bases unmatched. Germline assignment: CDR1 LNHDA and CDR2 SQIVND (reference sequence). The CDR3 loop spans 15 amino acids. Written as DNA, the CDR3 is TGTGCCAGTAGTATCGAACAGGGGGTTTCAGATACGCAGTATTTT. Residues: CASSIEQGVSDTQYF.

This chain joins TRBV11-3 and TRBJ2-2; weak D call: TRBD1 (5 bases). Germline values: CDR1 SGHNT, CDR2 YENEEA. This CDR3 comprises 17 residues. Trimming cost V 2 bases and J 4 bases, with 17 bases left between them. The CDR3 DNA follows: TGTGCCAGCAGCTTACGAGCCGCAGGGTCCTCCACCGGGGAGCTGTTTTTT. Encoded protein: CASSLRAAGSSTGELFF. The entire variable domain, with the rest obtained from reference TRBV11-3 and TRBJ2-2, is as follows: EAGVVQSPRYKIIEKKQPVAFWCNPISGHNTLYWYLQNLGQGPELLIRYENEEAVDDSQLPKDRFSAERLKGVDSTLKIQPAELGDSAVYLCASSLRAAGSSTGELFFGEGSRLTVL.

This clone was detected a few times. In DNA, the CDR3 is TGTGCCAGTAGAGAGACAGGGGATCAGCCCCAGCATTTT. Translation gives CASRETGDQPQHF. The rearrangement joins TRBV19 to TRBJ1-5; 8 nucleotides line up with TRBD1. The CDR3 length is 13 residues. The germline V gene has CDR1 LNHDA and CDR2 SQIVND (reference sequence). V dropped 6 bases and J dropped 5; count of bases not matched to a gene: 3.

Here the CDR3 reads CASSRNGRSETQYF. In nucleotides, the CDR3 is TGTGCCAGCAGCCGGAACGGGAGATCCGAGACCCAGTACTTC. This chain links TRBV3-1 (or the pseudogene TRBV3-2) with TRBJ2-5; D might be TRBD2 (6 bases). The CDR3 totals 14 residues. The V end was cut by 4 bases, the J end by 5 bases, with 14 bases between. Germline assignment: CDR1 LGHDT and CDR2 YNNKEL (reference sequence).

This rearrangement joins TRBV28 to TRBJ1-2; D remains ambiguous. The CDR3 is made up of 12 amino acids. CDR1 MDHEN and CDR2 SYDVKM come from the germline V gene. Trimming took off 3 bases at V and 8 bases at J, with 10 bases between the two ends. This CDR3 reads CASSLPVTGYTF. In DNA, the CDR3 is TGTGCCAGCAGTTTGCCAGTAACCGGCTACACCTTC.

The V and J genes are TRBV7-8 and TRBJ2-7; D might be TRBD2 (5 bases). V was shortened by 0 bases and J by 0 bases, with 12 bases between the two germline ends. The CDR3 contains 16 residues. In germline, CDR1 is SGHVS, CDR2 FQNEAQ. In nucleotides, the CDR3 is TGTGCCAGCAGCTTAGCTCTGGACGGACTCTCCTACGAGCAGTACTTC. Translating gives CASSLALDGLSYEQYF.

Here the CDR3 DNA reads TGTGCCAGCAGCTTCTCGAGGTTCGAGCAGTACTTC. Its protein is CASSFSRFEQYF. This chain uses TRBV11-3 with TRBJ2-7; D is undetermined. The V and J ends lost 3 bases and 6 bases respectively, with 9 bases between them. CDR1 and CDR2 (germline): SGHNT, YENEEA. The CDR3 runs 12 residues.

The rearrangement joins TRBV6-6 to TRBJ1-6; 9 bases are a match to TRBD1. The germline CDR1 and CDR2 sequences are MNHNY and SVGAGI (reference sequence). The V segment lost 10 bases and the J segment 7 bases; nucleotides outside the gene matches: 5. This CDR3 has 13 residues. The CDR3: CAIGQGMNSPLHF. The CDR3 DNA is TGTGCCATCGGACAGGGGATGAATTCACCCCTCCACTTT.

This sequence joins TRBV11-2 and TRBJ2-1, with TRBD1 as a possible D gene (6 bases). The CDR3 length is 15 residues. CDR1 and CDR2 (germline): SGHAT, FQNNGV. V was shortened by 3 bases and J by 4 bases, with 13 bases between the two germline ends. CDR3 region: CASSFLRGTYNEQFF. In DNA, the CDR3 is TGTGCCAGCAGCTTTCTGAGGGGGACGTACAATGAGCAGTTCTTC.

The V and J genes are TRBV3-1 (or the pseudogene TRBV3-2) and TRBJ2-3; TRBD1 matches at 7 bases. CDR3 length: 15 residues. Germline CDR1 is LGHDT and CDR2 is YNNKEL (reference sequence). J was trimmed by 4 bases and V by 1 base; bases with no gene match: 5. DNA for the CDR3: TGTGCCAGCAGCCAAGGTCTCGGGACAGCAGATACGCAGTATTTT. Its protein product is CASSQGLGTADTQYF.

This chain connects TRBV9 to TRBJ2-2, with 12 bases aligning to TRBD2. The CDR3 length is 16 residues. V was clipped by 1 base and J by 6 bases; unmatched bases: 4. Per germline, CDR1 SGDLS and CDR2 YYNGEE. The CDR3 is CASSVSSGRVSGELFF. CDR3 coding DNA: TGTGCCAGCAGCGTATCTAGCGGGAGGGTTTCCGGGGAGCTGTTTTTT.

V and J are TRBV30 and TRBJ2-7; TRBD2 is a possible D gene (6 bases). V gave up 0 bases and J gave up 6 bases, with 6 bases separating them. The length of the CDR3 is 11 residues. Germline CDR1 is GTSNPN and CDR2 is SVGIG (reference sequence). CDR3 region: CAWSVGGEQYF. The CDR3 coding sequence is TGTGCCTGGAGTGTCGGGGGCGAGCAGTACTTC.